Given below is one T cell receptor beta chain in context. Its antigen remains unidentified. These data come from a study of cytomegalovirus exposure and HLA in healthy donors. Overall study findings and caveats: The classifier reportedly diagnosed cytomegalovirus status with high sensitivity and specificity. Roughly uniform sequencing depth across donors was assumed, possibly incorrectly.

Amplification used 60 Vbeta primers and 13 Jbeta primers. TCRdb's copy holds only in-frame clones and misses some; the assay was immunoSEQ multiplex PCR. The table includes 150,000 to 180,000 clones, over 70% detected once. The CDR3 length is 15 residues. The trim removed 5 bases at V and 2 bases at J, leaving 7 bases unmatched. Germline loops: CDR1 MDHEN, CDR2 SYDVKM. This clonotype originated in a man aged 30 to 45 in good health and CMV-seropositive. J is TRBJ2-7 and V is TRBV28; TRBD1 matches at 9 bases. Material: PBMCs. CDR3 protein: CASSTPGTGPYEQYF. The CDR3 DNA is TGTGCCAGCAGTACTCCCGGGACAGGGCCCTACGAGCAGTACTTC.